This record looks at one T cell receptor (beta chain) sequence and its context. This specimen belongs to a study of CD8 T cells in Susac syndrome. CDR1 and CDR2 from the germline V gene are LNHNV and YYDKDF (reference sequence). CDR3 size: 16 residues. The V and J ends lost 9 bases and 2 bases, in that order; junction bases with no gene match: 12. RNA amounts of about 0.45 to 1 ug underwent reverse transcription with random hexamers. TCRdb ran MiXCR on the immunoSEQ multiplex PCR reads and lists one entry per CDR3 protein. The sample consists of about 150,000 distinct CDR3 sequences, around 95% of them appearing once.

The chain links TRBV15 to TRBJ2-3, with 9 bases matching TRBD2. Sequencing was done on a sample of CD8+ T cells from PBMCs. The TCR originated in a human donor with multiple sclerosis. The CDR3 DNA follows: TGTGCCACGACGATCGGGACTAGCCATTTCACAGATACGCAGTATTTT. This encodes CATTIGTSHFTDTQYF.